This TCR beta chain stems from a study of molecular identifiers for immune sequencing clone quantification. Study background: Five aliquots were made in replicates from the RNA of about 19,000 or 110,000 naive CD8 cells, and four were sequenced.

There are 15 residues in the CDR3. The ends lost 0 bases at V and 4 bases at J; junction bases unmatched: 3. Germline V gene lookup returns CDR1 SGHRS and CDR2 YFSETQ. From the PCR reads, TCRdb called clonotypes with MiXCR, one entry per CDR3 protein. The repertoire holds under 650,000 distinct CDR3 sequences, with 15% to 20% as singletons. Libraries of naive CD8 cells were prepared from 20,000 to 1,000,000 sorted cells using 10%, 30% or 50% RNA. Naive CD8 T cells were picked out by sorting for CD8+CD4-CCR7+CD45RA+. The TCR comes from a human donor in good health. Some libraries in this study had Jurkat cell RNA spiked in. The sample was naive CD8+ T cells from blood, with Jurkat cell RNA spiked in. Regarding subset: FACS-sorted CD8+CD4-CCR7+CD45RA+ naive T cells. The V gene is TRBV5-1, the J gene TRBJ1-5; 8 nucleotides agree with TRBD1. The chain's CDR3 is CASSLAGQDNQPQHF. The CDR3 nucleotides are TGCGCCAGCAGCTTGGCGGGACAGGATAATCAGCCCCAGCATTTT.